This T cell receptor (beta chain) was recovered during a study of T cells in Graves' hyperthyroidism and ophthalmopathy. This CDR3 spans 15 amino acids. The germline V gene encodes CDR1 SGHVS and CDR2 FNYEAQ. The V segment lost 2 bases and the J segment 6 bases; nucleotides outside the gene matches: 10. This clonotype was recorded at least ten times. The source material, RNA transcripts, was used to amplify TCR beta CDR3 regions. First-round RT-PCR with HTBI primers amplified the TCR CDR3 region. TCRdb itself ran the multiplex PCR reads through MiXCR, one entry per CDR3 protein. The table has about 400,000 distinct CDR3 sequences, over 12% seen once.

The sample taken for sequencing was blood. The origin of this receptor is a man in his fifties or sixties with Graves' ophthalmopathy. The gene calls are TRBV7-6 and TRBJ2-7; 7 positions match TRBD1. CDR3 protein: CASSLKVQGQSEQYF. The CDR3 DNA follows: TGTGCCAGCAGCTTAAAGGTACAGGGGCAGAGCGAGCAGTACTTC. Full variable domain (outside the CDR3, taken from reference TRBV7-6 and TRBJ2-7): GAGVSQSPRYKVTKRGQDVALRCDPISGHVSLYWYRQALGQGPEFLTYFNYEAQQDKSGLPNDRFSAERPEGSISTLTIQRTEQRDSAMYRCASSLKVQGQSEQYFGPGTRLTVT.